This T cell receptor (beta chain) was sequenced for a study of post-analysis software for immune sequencing data (dated by TCRdb to about 2015). Some background on the complete study: Recorded disease courses included relapsing-remitting, secondary progressive and progressive-relapsing multiple sclerosis, with some patients lacking subtype annotation. The patient repertoires were set against under 12 previously published healthy control repertoires from donors whose ages ranged from about 6 to 25 years. A subset of samples was prepared in parallel using single-end sample barcoding, then pooled and co-amplified after Illumina adapter ligation. The research as a whole found: Roughly 5 TRBV segments, including TRBV5-6, TRBV5-1 and TRBV20-1, were significantly more frequent in patients than controls. Compared with controls, multiple sclerosis patients had significantly lower normalized Chao1 diversity, a finding suggesting substantial peripheral T-cell clonal expansion. The multiple sclerosis patient group was slightly younger than the control group. Strong co-clustering of samples prepared in the same batch was shown by direct clustering with F measure, prompting a batch-effect correction.

The method was PCR. TCRdb records Illumina HiSeq 2500 as the sequencer. To reduce PCR and sequencing biases, unique molecular identifiers were incorporated into the TCR beta cDNA libraries. Approximately 500,000 cDNA molecules were obtained per 1 to 10 million input T cells, so each molecule approximated one T cell. Patient libraries were prepared and sequenced with the same protocol used for the earlier healthy control dataset. Samples belonging to the same batch were prepared together, multiplexed and sequenced on a shared HiSeq lane. The source study handled its data this way. MIGEC was used to process the raw barcoded reads, and molecular identifier groups with only a single read were discarded before consensus assembly and CDR3 extraction. Clonotype tables were post-analysed with VDJtools, and diversity was normalized by down-sampling all datasets to the smallest sample size. In repertoire overlap clustering, CDR3 amino acid sequences, but not nucleotide sequences, were matched to correct batch-related cross-sample contamination. The public reads were reanalyzed by TCRdb: fastp trimming at Q25, MiXCR alignment, in-frame beta chains only. When rows share a CDR3 protein, they turn into one entry using the most common DNA and genes. The V and J calls were determined by TCRdb, not by the authors. For this sample the table gives over 250,000 distinct CDR3 sequences, of which 36% were detected only once. The top ten constitute 4.5% to 5.5% of the sample.

The sample holds many counts of this clonotype. There is no known antigen for this receptor. The sample holds no much larger clone one base away, and base qualities are not on file. TCR beta repertoires were profiled from peripheral blood of some 13 young patients with multiple sclerosis to demonstrate the VDJtools post-analysis software. The multiple sclerosis patients were children and adolescents between roughly 6 and 17 years of age. As encoded in the germline V gene (reference sequence), CDR1 is DFQATT while CDR2 is SNEGSKA. V and J lose 5 bases and 1 base, and a span of 6 bases separates them. The CDR3 contains 12 residues, cysteine and phenylalanine counted. The DNA shown is the 36-base CDR3, in frame from base 1.

This sequence was found in a girl aged 10-17 years with multiple sclerosis. The chain couples TRBV20-1 to TRBJ1-5; the D gene is not confidently resolved. The sequencing input was blood. In nucleotide form, the sequence is TGCAGTGCTCCCCGGAGCAATCAGCCCCAGCATTTT. This sequence encodes CSAPRSNQPQHF.